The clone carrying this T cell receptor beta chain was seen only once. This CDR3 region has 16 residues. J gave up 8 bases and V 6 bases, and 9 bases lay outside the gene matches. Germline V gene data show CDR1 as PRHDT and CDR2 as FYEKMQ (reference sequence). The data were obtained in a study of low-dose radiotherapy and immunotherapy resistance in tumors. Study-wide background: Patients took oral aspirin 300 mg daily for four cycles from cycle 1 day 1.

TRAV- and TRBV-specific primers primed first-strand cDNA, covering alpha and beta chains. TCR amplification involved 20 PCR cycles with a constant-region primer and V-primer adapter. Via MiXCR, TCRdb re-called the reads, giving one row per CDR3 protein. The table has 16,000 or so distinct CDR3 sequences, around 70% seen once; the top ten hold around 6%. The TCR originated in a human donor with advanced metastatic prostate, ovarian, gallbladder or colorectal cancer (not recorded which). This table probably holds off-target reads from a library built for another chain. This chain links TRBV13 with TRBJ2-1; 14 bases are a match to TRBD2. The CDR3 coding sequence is TGTGCCAGCAGTGGTGGCGGGACTAGCGGGAGTTATGAGCAGTTCTTC. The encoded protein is CASSGGGTSGSYEQFF. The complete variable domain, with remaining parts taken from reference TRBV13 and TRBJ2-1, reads AAGVIQSPRHLIKEKRETATLKCYPIPRHDTVYWYQQGPGQDPQFLISFYEKMQSDKGSIPDRFSAQQFSDYHSELNMSSLELGDSALYFCASSGGGTSGSYEQFFGPGTRLTVL.